These 31 T cell receptor beta chains were all obtained from the same sample, sequenced in a study of PD-L1 blockade in urothelial cancer. The method was immunoSEQ multiplex PCR; TCRdb's version includes in-frame clones alone and lacks a portion of them. Of more than 65,000 clones listed, about nine tenths are singletons. This sample comprised PBMCs, obtained around atezolizumab (anti-PD-L1) treatment. The source is an older woman with urothelial cancer.

The V gene is TRBV6-4, the J gene TRBJ2-7, with a tentative D call TRBD1 (6 bases). The V end lost 4 bases, the J end lost 4 bases, and 14 bases lay between the germline ends. Germline CDR1 is MRHNA and CDR2 is SNTAGT. The CDR3 has 14 amino acids. The CDR3 loop is CASSVEWGPYEQYF. The CDR3, as DNA: TGTGCCAGCAGTGTTGAGTGGGGGCCGTACGAGCAGTACTTC.

The chain is built from TRBV19 and TRBJ2-5; D is possibly TRBD1 (6 bases). Trimming removed 11 bases from V and 5 bases from J, with 24 bases in between. This CDR3 contains 15 residues. Germline values: CDR1 LNHDA, CDR2 SQIVND (reference sequence). This chain's CDR3 is CAASPGAVSLETQYF. The CDR3 DNA sequence: TGTGCCGCCTCTCCAGGGGCGGTGAGTCTGGAGACCCAGTACTTC. The full variable domain, with the rest looked up from reference TRBV19 and TRBJ2-5, is DGGITQSPKYLFRKEGQNVTLSCEQNLNHDAMYWYRQDPGQGLRLIYYSQIVNDFQKGDIAEGYSVSREKKESFPLTVTSAQKNPTAFYLCAASPGAVSLETQYFGPGTRLLVL.

This chain uses TRBV4-3 with TRBJ2-3; 7 nucleotides line up with TRBD1. CDR1 LGHNA and CDR2 YSLEER come from the germline V gene. V dropped 3 bases and J dropped 1; count of bases not matched to a gene: 7. CDR3 length equals 16 residues. The DNA of the CDR3 is TGCGCCAGCAGCCATGGCACAGGGGCGGGCACAGATACGCAGTATTTT. Protein sequence: CASSHGTGAGTDTQYF.

The chain links TRBV5-1 to TRBJ1-4, with D tentatively TRBD1 (5 bases). This CDR3 contains 15 residues. The germline CDR1 and CDR2 sequences are SGHRS and YFSETQ. Trimming removed 1 base from V and 4 bases from J, with 11 bases in between. This CDR3 reads CASSLTGLSNEKLFF. CDR3 nucleotides: TGCGCCAGCAGCTTGACGGGACTGAGTAATGAAAAACTGTTTTTT.

V and J are TRBV5-1 and TRBJ2-7; 7 nucleotides align to TRBD1. Germline CDR1 is SGHRS and CDR2 is YFSETQ. The CDR3 extends over 13 amino acids. V was pared by 8 bases and J by 1 base, with 6 bases of the junction left unmatched. Here the CDR3 reads CARYRDRSYEQYF. The DNA of the CDR3 is TGCGCCAGATACCGGGACAGATCCTACGAGCAGTACTTC. The full variable domain, in which reference TRBV5-1 and TRBJ2-7 provide the parts outside the CDR3, is KAGVTQTPRYLIKTRGQQVTLSCSPISGHRSVSWYQQTPGQGLQFLFEYFSETQRNKGNFPGRFSGRQFSNSRSEMNVSTLELGDSALYLCARYRDRSYEQYFGPGTRLTVT.

This clone appeared a single time. The gene calls are TRBV7-6 and TRBJ1-1; D not resolved. The CDR3 totals 16 residues. Germline CDR1 SGHVS, CDR2 FNYEAQ. With 5 bases removed from V and 1 base from J, the gap between germline ends came to 17 bases. The CDR3 reads CASSPGIGRANTEAFF. The DNA of the CDR3 is TGTGCCAGCAGCCCGGGTATCGGCCGCGCGAACACTGAAGCTTTCTTT.

This clone was seen a handful of times. V and J are TRBV30 and TRBJ2-2; 8 positions agree with TRBD1. CDR3 size: 15 residues. Germline trimming cut 4 bases from V and 2 bases from J; bases unmatched to any gene: 6. The germline gives CDR1 GTSNPN, CDR2 SVGIG (reference sequence). The CDR3 here is CAWKGQGANTGELFF. The CDR3 DNA sequence: TGTGCCTGGAAAGGTCAGGGGGCCAACACCGGGGAGCTGTTTTTT.

The V and J genes are TRBV7-3 and TRBJ2-5; TRBD2 is a possible D gene (7 bases). V was trimmed by 5 bases and J by 3 bases, leaving 13 bases between them. The CDR3 runs 14 residues. The germline CDR1 and CDR2 sequences are SGHTA and FQGTGA. This CDR3 reads CASSPEGGEETQYF. The CDR3 DNA is TGTGCCAGCAGCCCCGAGGGGGGGGAAGAGACCCAGTACTTC.

The chain carries TRBV7-3 and TRBJ2-3; TRBD2 matches at 8 bases. The ends lost 5 bases at V and 2 bases at J; junction bases unmatched: 3. CDR1 is SGHTA and CDR2 is FQGTGA in the germline V gene. The CDR3 is 14 amino acids. The DNA of the CDR3 is TGTGCCAGCAGCCTTAGCGGGAACACAGATACGCAGTATTTT. Translating gives CASSLSGNTDTQYF.

The rearrangement links TRBV19 to TRBJ1-2; no definite D call. V was cut by 2 bases and J by 5 bases, with 6 bases left in between. The CDR3 has 12 amino acids. Germline V gives CDR1 LNHDA, CDR2 SQIVND (reference sequence). CDR3 bases: TGTGCCAGTAGTATAACACAGTATGGCTACACCTTC. Translation gives CASSITQYGYTF.

This clone was detected only a few times. This chain connects TRBV6-6 to TRBJ2-5, with D uncertain. CDR3 size: 11 residues. V lost 9 bases to trimming and J lost 5 bases, with 10 bases between them. Germline assignment: CDR1 MNHNY and CDR2 SVGAGI (reference sequence). This CDR3 is CASKFEETQYF. CDR3 coding DNA: TGTGCCAGTAAGTTCGAGGAGACCCAGTACTTC.

This chain connects TRBV5-1 to TRBJ2-7; TRBD1 matches 9 bases. With 0 bases clipped from V and 5 bases from J, the junction kept 9 bases outside the gene matches. Germline V gene data show CDR1 as SGHRS and CDR2 as YFSETQ. The CDR3 extends over 16 amino acids. The CDR3 here is CASSLGGTGGYHEQYF. CDR3 in DNA: TGCGCCAGCAGCTTGGGGGGAACAGGGGGCTACCACGAGCAGTACTTC.

This clone has more than one count but fewer than ten. The CDR3 DNA is TGTGCCAGCAGTACGGGACTAGCTGTCGGGGAGCTGTTTTTT. Its translation is CASSTGLAVGELFF. The rearrangement joins TRBV6-5 to TRBJ2-2; TRBD2 agrees at 9 bases. This CDR3 region has 14 residues. J was trimmed by 7 bases and V by 5 bases; bases with no gene match: 5. Germline loops: CDR1 MNHEY, CDR2 SVGAGI.

This clone was detected a few times. V is TRBV19 and J is TRBJ2-7; 10 bases line up with TRBD2. The junction had 1 base not matched to a gene; V was cut back by 3 bases and J by 2 bases. CDR1 is LNHDA and CDR2 is SQIVND in the germline V gene (reference sequence). The CDR3 totals 14 residues. In nucleotides, the CDR3 is TGTGCCAGTAGTATTAGCGGGGGGCCCTACGAGCAGTACTTC. This translates into CASSISGGPYEQYF.

The chain has TRBV13 and TRBJ2-7, with 7 bases identical to TRBD1. The CDR3 is 14 amino acids. Germline CDR1 and CDR2: PRHDT and FYEKMQ (reference sequence). The J segment lost 4 bases and the V segment lost 4 bases, leaving 7 bases of the junction unmatched. CDR3 loop: CASSSNRGRYEQYF. The CDR3 coding sequence is TGTGCCAGCAGCTCTAACAGGGGAAGGTACGAGCAGTACTTC.

The gene calls are TRBV6-5 and TRBJ2-7, with a weak D call TRBD1 (6 bases). Trimming left V 5 bases short and J 5 bases short, with 16 bases between. This CDR3 is 14 amino acids long. CDR1 and CDR2 from the germline V gene are MNHEY and SVGAGI. CDR3 nucleotide sequence: TGTGCCAGCAGTAACCCTCAGGGGACCCACGAGCAGTACTTC. This encodes CASSNPQGTHEQYF.

This sequence joins TRBV2 and TRBJ2-7, with 10 bases that match TRBD1. The CDR3 extends over 14 amino acids. The junction had 6 bases not matched to a gene; V was cut back by 5 bases and J by 5 bases. CDR1 and CDR2 (germline): SNHLY, FYNNEI. In DNA, the CDR3 is TGTGCCAGCAGTCCGGACAGGGGGTTTAACGAGCAGTACTTC. Its translation is CASSPDRGFNEQYF.

The rearrangement joins TRBV5-1 to TRBJ2-1; TRBD2 agrees at 8 bases. Germline trimming cut 10 bases from V and 1 base from J; bases unmatched to any gene: 7. CDR1 and CDR2 from the germline V gene are SGHRS and YFSETQ. This CDR3 comprises 14 residues. This chain's CDR3 is CAALSGASYNEQFF. CDR3 nucleotides: TGCGCCGCCCTTAGCGGGGCATCCTACAATGAGCAGTTCTTC.

The J gene is TRBJ2-7, the V gene TRBV28; 7 nucleotides line up with TRBD1. The V gene's germline CDR1 is MDHEN and CDR2 SYDVKM. The CDR3 is made up of 14 amino acids. The trim removed 7 bases at V and 4 bases at J, leaving 10 bases unmatched. The CDR3 DNA is TGTGCCAGCAAAGTCAGGGGGAGTAGGTACGAGCAGTACTTC. It yields the protein CASKVRGSRYEQYF.

V and J are TRBV7-9 and TRBJ1-1; 9 bases fit TRBD1. CDR3 length: 17 amino acids. J lost 2 bases, V lost 0 bases, and 7 bases had no gene match. Germline V CDR1 and CDR2: SEHNR, FQNEAQ (reference sequence). Written as DNA, the CDR3 is TGTGCCAGCAGCTTAGCCCGGGACAGGGCTAAAAACACTGAAGCTTTCTTT. Translation gives CASSLARDRAKNTEAFF.

The gene calls are TRBV5-1 and TRBJ1-6; D not certain. CDR3 length: 15 amino acids. V lost 0 bases, J lost 1 base, and 5 bases lay in between. Germline loops: CDR1 SGHRS, CDR2 YFSETQ. Here the CDR3 DNA reads TGCGCCAGCAGCTTGGGTCAGTCCTATAATTCACCCCTCCACTTT. It specifies CASSLGQSYNSPLHF.

V is TRBV27 and J is TRBJ2-7, with TRBD1 identical over 10 bases. V shed 6 bases, J shed 3 bases, and the junction held 8 bases outside the gene matches. Looked up from germline, CDR1 is MNHEY and CDR2 is SMNVEV (reference sequence). The CDR3 has 15 amino acids. The CDR3 loop is CASSPYGDRGYEQYF. CDR3 coding DNA: TGTGCCAGCAGCCCATATGGGGACAGGGGCTACGAGCAGTACTTC.

V usage is TRBV7-8 and J usage is TRBJ2-2; possibly TRBD1 for D (7 bases). This CDR3 region has 22 residues. Germline V gene data show CDR1 as SGHVS and CDR2 as FQNEAQ. V was shortened by 0 bases and J by 2 bases, with 28 bases between the two germline ends. This CDR3 reads CASSLAPAGQYPDDYNTGELFF. In DNA form, the CDR3 reads TGTGCCAGCAGCTTAGCGCCCGCGGGACAGTACCCCGACGATTATAACACCGGGGAGCTGTTTTTT. The full variable domain, completed using reference TRBV7-8 and TRBJ2-2, is GAGVSQSPRYKVAKRGQDVALRCDPISGHVSLFWYQQALGQGPEFLTYFQNEAQLDKSGLPSDRFFAERPEGSVSTLKIQRTQQEDSAVYLCASSLAPAGQYPDDYNTGELFFGEGSRLTVL.

The genes are TRBV19 and TRBJ1-2, with no clear D. CDR3 length: 12 amino acids. Germline-derived CDR1 and CDR2 are LNHDA and SQIVND (reference sequence). V was cut by 2 bases and J by 3 bases, with 4 bases left in between. The CDR3 is CASSIRDYGYTF. The CDR3 DNA follows: TGTGCCAGTAGTATACGGGACTATGGCTACACCTTC.

The rearrangement links TRBV28 to TRBJ2-5, with D perhaps TRBD2 (5 bases). The V gene's germline CDR1 is MDHEN and CDR2 SYDVKM. The CDR3 has 14 amino acids. V lost 6 bases, J lost 4 bases, and 15 bases lay in between. CDR3 region: CASSLRGFTETQYF. CDR3 DNA: TGTGCCAGCAGCCTTCGGGGTTTCACAGAGACCCAGTACTTC.

The rearrangement links TRBV6-5 to TRBJ1-1, with D tentatively TRBD1 (6 bases). The V gene lost 2 bases and the J gene lost 5 bases, with 15 bases spanning the gap. CDR3 length: 15 residues. Germline V CDR1 and CDR2: MNHEY, SVGAGI. CDR3 amino acids: CASSYQGPVGTEAFF. In DNA form, the CDR3 reads TGTGCCAGCAGTTACCAGGGGCCTGTTGGTACTGAAGCTTTCTTT.

V is TRBV6-1 and J is TRBJ2-1; unclear D gene. V lost 8 bases and J lost 2, with 4 bases in between. CDR3 length: 11 residues. Looked up from germline, CDR1 is MNHNS and CDR2 is SASEGT. The CDR3 spells CASSAYNEQFF. The CDR3 nucleotides read TGTGCCAGCTCAGCCTACAATGAGCAGTTCTTC.

This clone showed up just once. The germline gene is not matched at one end of the junction; a read error may be the cause. The chain has TRBV5-6 and TRBJ2-1; a possible D gene is TRBD1 (5 bases). This CDR3 is built from 13 residues. Germline CDR1 SGHDT, CDR2 YYEEEE. This CDR3 reads CASSLASSQGLLF. For the CDR3, the DNA is TGTGCCAGCAGCTTGGCCTCCTCGCAGGGTCTCCTCTTC.

This rearrangement joins TRBV29-1 to TRBJ2-5, with D maybe TRBD2 (6 bases). Germline V gene data show CDR1 as SQVTM and CDR2 as ANQGSEA. The CDR3 totals 12 residues. Trimming stripped 7 bases from V and 2 bases from J, with 11 bases between. CDR3 sequence: CSGGTPQETQYF. The CDR3 DNA reads TGCAGCGGCGGGACGCCTCAAGAGACCCAGTACTTC.

The chain combines TRBV2 with TRBJ2-1, with 7 bases lining up with TRBD2. The J segment lost 8 bases and the V segment lost 6 bases, leaving 7 bases of the junction unmatched. CDR3 length equals 13 residues. The V gene's germline CDR1 is SNHLY and CDR2 FYNNEI. CDR3 coding DNA: TGTGCCAGCAGGAGGGAGGGGCTGGATGAGCAGTTCTTC. Translated: CASRREGLDEQFF.

The chain's CDR3 is CASSPNHYSSNQPQHF. In DNA form, the CDR3 reads TGTGCCAGCAGTCCAAACCATTACAGTAGCAATCAGCCCCAGCATTTT. This sequence joins TRBV27 and TRBJ1-5; D is uncertain. CDR3 length equals 16 residues. The germline gives CDR1 MNHEY, CDR2 SMNVEV (reference sequence). V lost 5 bases and J 0 bases, leaving 14 bases between the germline ends.